Given below is one T cell receptor beta chain in context. Its antigen remains undetermined. The library was made by 5' RACE. Each TCR library was prepared from about 3.5 ug of total RNA. cDNA was synthesized with SMARTScribe reverse transcriptase in eight separate reactions per sample. During cDNA synthesis, unique molecular identifiers containing a 6-nucleotide sample barcode were introduced by template switching. Amplification of TCRalpha and TCRbeta cDNA involved two nested PCRs of approximately 17 and 9 cycles, and each PCR was followed by bead purification. Before amplification, cDNA was treated with uracil DNA-glycosylase and purified using the QIAquick PCR purification kit. In the second PCR, Illumina TruSeq-compatible adapters and sample-specific barcodes were added. TapeStation and Qubit were used to check library quality and concentration, and roughly 4.9 ng of each library was pooled. Pooled libraries were sequenced on an Illumina HiSeq2500 single-index Rapid Run with 2 x 100 bp reads and custom sequencing primers. The source study handled its data this way. MiGEC version 1.2.6 was used for UMI-based consensus assembly, which corrected PCR and sequencing errors. MiXCR version 2.1.1 handled V(D)J alignment, clonotype assembly and CDR3 extraction. To normalise gene usage, clonotype sharing and MAIT/NKT TCR abundance, the analysis used the top 1000, 10 000 and 20 000 clonotypes per sample. Diversity was computed as the inverse Simpson index with the vegan R package after downsampling to 27 000 UMIs. Paired Mann-Whitney U tests on discordant twin pairs were used, with Benjamini-Hochberg multiple-testing correction. Through TCRdb reprocessing, the reads give one entry per CDR3 protein sequence; DNA is omitted. The V and J calls shown here were made by TCRdb, not taken from the authors' results. The sample's records list tens of thousands of distinct CDR3 sequences. 6.5% to 9% of the sample rests with the top ten.

The data derive from a study of monozygotic twins with inflammatory bowel disease (dated by TCRdb to the late 2010s). Background for the entire study: A total of about 28 monozygotic twin pairs were included in the full study, comprising nine German pairs (four IBD-concordant, five IBD-discordant) and 19 IBD-discordant Danish pairs. Each individual had, on average, about 151 000 unique TCRalpha sequences and 181 000 unique TCRbeta sequences available for analysis. Within discordant pairs, disease-associated traits were sought mainly by comparing IBD patients with their genetically identical healthy co-twins.

From each donor, an approximately 2.4 ml peripheral blood sample was collected into PAXgene tubes and kept at -80 degrees C. Without any T cell sorting, total RNA was extracted from whole blood using the PAXgene blood miRNA kit on an automated QIAcube. Peripheral blood from monozygotic twin pairs, either concordant or discordant for inflammatory bowel disease, underwent deep TCRalpha and TCRbeta repertoire profiling that used unique molecular barcoding. For every twin pair, smoking habits were documented, and each individual was categorised as a current, former or never smoker. The germline V gene yields SGHAT for CDR1 and FQNNGV for CDR2. The CDR3 holds 17 amino acids from the cysteine to the phenylalanine. The DNA sequence is not available. Here is what the overall study found, with its caveats: Fewer clonotypes were shared with other individuals by IBD patients than by healthy twins, most markedly in patients showing signs of disease activity. No difference in repertoire similarity was observed between concordant and discordant twins, possibly owing to limited statistical power. No single strong signal or clonotype linked to IBD turned up in the results, so the idea that one exists was not supported. Background noise and inter-individual variability may have been introduced into the repertoires by the differing immunosuppressive treatments among patients. Different T cell subtypes could not be distinguished in the analysis. A decrease in TCRbeta repertoire diversity, as measured by inverse Simpson index, was observed in IBD patients compared with their healthy co-twins.

The chain is made from TRBV11-2 and TRBJ2-1; as DNA is missing, the TRBD1 call by TCRdb cannot be tested. The sequenced material came from blood. This TCR derives from a human donor with ulcerative colitis or Crohn's disease, or a healthy co-twin of an affected twin (not recorded which). CDR3 reads: CASSLDLRGRGDNEQFF.